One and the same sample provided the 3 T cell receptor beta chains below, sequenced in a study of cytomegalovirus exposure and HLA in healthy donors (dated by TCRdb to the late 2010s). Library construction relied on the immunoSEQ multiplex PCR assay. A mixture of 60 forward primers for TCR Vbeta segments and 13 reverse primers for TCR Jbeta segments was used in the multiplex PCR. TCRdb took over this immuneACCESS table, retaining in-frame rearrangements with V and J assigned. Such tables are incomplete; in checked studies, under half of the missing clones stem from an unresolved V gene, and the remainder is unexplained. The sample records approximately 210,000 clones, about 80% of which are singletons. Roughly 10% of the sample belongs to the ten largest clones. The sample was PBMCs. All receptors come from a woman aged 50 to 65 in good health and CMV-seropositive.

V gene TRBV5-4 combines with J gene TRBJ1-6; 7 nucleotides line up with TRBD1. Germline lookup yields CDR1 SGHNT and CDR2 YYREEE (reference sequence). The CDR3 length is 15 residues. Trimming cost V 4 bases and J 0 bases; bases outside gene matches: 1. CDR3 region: CASSRDSSYNSPLHF. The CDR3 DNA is TGTGCCAGCAGCCGGGACAGCTCCTATAATTCACCCCTCCACTTT.

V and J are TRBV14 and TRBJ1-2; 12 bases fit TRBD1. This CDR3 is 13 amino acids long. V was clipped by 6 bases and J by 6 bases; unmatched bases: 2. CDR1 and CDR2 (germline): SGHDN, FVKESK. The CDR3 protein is CASRGQGADGYTF. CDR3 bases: TGTGCCAGCAGGGGACAGGGGGCCGATGGCTACACCTTC. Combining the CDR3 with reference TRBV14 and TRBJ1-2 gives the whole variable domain EAGVTQFPSHSVIEKGQTVTLRCDPISGHDNLYWYRRVMGKEIKFLLHFVKESKQDESGMPNNRFLAERTGGTYSTLKVQPAELEDSGVYFCASRGQGADGYTFGSGTRLTVV.

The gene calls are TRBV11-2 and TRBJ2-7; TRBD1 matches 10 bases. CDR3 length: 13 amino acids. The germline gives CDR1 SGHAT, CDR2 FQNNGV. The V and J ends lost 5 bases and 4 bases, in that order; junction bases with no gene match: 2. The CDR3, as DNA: TGTGCCAGCAGCCCGGGACAGGGGTACGAGCAGTACTTC. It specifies CASSPGQGYEQYF.